This T cell receptor (beta chain) was captured by sequencing in a study of T cell responses to AZD1222 COVID-19 vaccine. Second doses were pooled across both intervals (about 4 or about 12 weeks). The method was immunoSEQ multiplex PCR; TCRdb's version includes in-frame clones alone and lacks a portion of them. This table has approximately 170,000 clones, roughly 94% appearing once. Germline loops: CDR1 MNHEY, CDR2 SVGAGI. Trimming left V 5 bases short and J 7 bases short, with 20 bases between. The CDR3 sequence is 15 residues long. The source material was peripheral blood, sampled 28 days after the second AZD1222 dose. V gene TRBV6-5 combines with J gene TRBJ1-2; weak D call: TRBD1 (6 bases). This TCR derives from an adult who received the AZD1222 COVID-19 vaccine. The DNA of the CDR3 is TGTGCCAGCAGTCTGGGGGGGGCTGGATTAGCTGGCTACACCTTC. Amino acid sequence: CASSLGGAGLAGYTF.